This passage covers 21 T cell receptor beta chains from one sample sequenced in a study of cytomegalovirus exposure and HLA in healthy donors. In the PCR, 60 Vbeta and 13 Jbeta primers were used. The table came from immunoSEQ multiplex PCR; TCRdb's copy has only in-frame clones and leaves some out. The sample has tens of thousands of clones, around nine tenths seen once; the top ten hold around a tenth. Material for sequencing was PBMCs. Receptors originate from a man aged 25-45 years in good health and CMV-seropositive.

The J gene is TRBJ1-2, the V gene TRBV23-1; no reliable D call. TRBV23-1 carries the ORF label, with uncertain function. This CDR3 region has 14 residues. V lost 0 bases to trimming and J lost 4 bases, with 9 bases between them. This CDR3 reads CASSQSQTGYGYTF. The CDR3, as DNA: TGCGCCAGCAGTCAATCTCAGACGGGCTATGGCTACACCTTC.

The rearrangement links TRBV10-3 to TRBJ2-1; a weak D match, TRBD2 (5 bases). Trimming removed 5 bases at V and 10 bases at J, with 12 bases between. The CDR3 is 12 amino acids. The V gene's germline CDR1 is ENHRY and CDR2 SYGVKD. The CDR3: CAISTSSGEQFF. In DNA, the CDR3 is TGTGCCATCAGTACTAGTTCGGGGGAGCAGTTCTTC.

The chain is built from TRBV4-2 and TRBJ2-1, with D possibly TRBD2 on 6 matching bases. The CDR3 has 18 amino acids. CDR1 is LGHNA and CDR2 is YNFKEQ in the germline V gene. The ends were cut back, 1 base at V and 2 bases at J, with 18 bases in the middle. The CDR3 nucleotides are TGTGCCAGCAGCCAAGGTGACGTAGCGGCTACACCCTACAATGAGCAGTTCTTC. It codes for CASSQGDVAATPYNEQFF.

This rearrangement joins TRBV6-4 to TRBJ2-7, with D perhaps matching TRBD2 (6 bases). The germline CDR1 and CDR2 sequences are MRHNA and SNTAGT. CDR3 length: 13 amino acids. V dropped 6 bases and J dropped 2 bases, with 11 bases sitting between them. CDR3 nucleotide sequence: TGTGCCAGCAGCTGCGGGAAGGCCTACGAGCAGTACTTC. Protein product: CASSCGKAYEQYF.

V is TRBV29-1 and J is TRBJ2-7, with D perhaps matching TRBD1 (6 bases). CDR3 size: 16 residues. Germline CDR1 SQVTM, CDR2 ANQGSEA. V was trimmed by 0 bases and J by 2 bases, leaving 17 bases between them. The CDR3 sequence: CSVEDQRGHSAYEQYF. CDR3 nucleotide sequence: TGCAGCGTTGAAGATCAGAGGGGACATTCGGCCTACGAGCAGTACTTC.

The J gene is TRBJ2-1, the V gene TRBV6-1; D might be TRBD2 (5 bases). The CDR3 extends over 15 amino acids. V lost 6 bases and J lost 3, with 15 bases in between. Germline V gene sequence: CDR1 MNHNS, CDR2 SASEGT. The CDR3 sequence: CASSINRDHYNEQFF. Here the CDR3 DNA reads TGTGCCAGCAGCATAAACCGGGATCACTACAATGAGCAGTTCTTC.

J is TRBJ2-5 and V is TRBV19, with D perhaps matching TRBD2 (6 bases). The V gene's germline CDR1 is LNHDA and CDR2 SQIVND (reference sequence). The CDR3 totals 13 residues. The germline V and J ends were trimmed by 8 bases and 4 bases, with 14 bases remaining between them. The CDR3 DNA follows: TGTGCCAGTCGCCGGGGGAGTACAGAGACCCAGTACTTC. Its protein is CASRRGSTETQYF.

This sequence joins TRBV11-2 and TRBJ2-5, with D unresolved. CDR1 and CDR2 from the germline V gene are SGHAT and FQNNGV. Trimming removed 6 bases at V and 6 bases at J, with 11 bases between. The CDR3 sequence is 12 residues long. DNA of the CDR3: TGTGCCAGCAGTTTATACACAAAGACCCAGTACTTC. It encodes CASSLYTKTQYF.

The chain combines TRBV5-1 with TRBJ2-3; TRBD1 matches 9 bases. CDR3 length: 14 amino acids. CDR1 SGHRS and CDR2 YFSETQ come from the germline V gene. The V and J ends lost 3 bases and 1 base, in that order; junction bases with no gene match: 0. The CDR3 DNA reads TGCGCCAGCAGCTGGGACAGGGGCACAGATACGCAGTATTTT. Protein sequence: CASSWDRGTDTQYF.

The table lists this clone with a count of one. The chain recombines TRBV5-4 with TRBJ2-1, with 13 bases identical to TRBD2. Germline CDR1 reads SGHNT; CDR2 reads YYREEE (reference sequence). CDR3 length: 17 residues. V trimming: 4 bases; J trimming: 8 bases; junction bases outside the gene matches: 12. The CDR3 loop reads CASSPLGTSGMGDEQFF. CDR3 bases: TGTGCCAGCAGCCCCCTCGGGACTAGCGGGATGGGGGATGAGCAGTTCTTC.

The chain recombines TRBV5-8 with TRBJ2-7; TRBD1 is a possible D gene (6 bases). The V gene's germline CDR1 is SGHTS and CDR2 YDEGEE. The ends were cut back, 0 bases at V and 6 bases at J, with 13 bases in the middle. The CDR3 totals 14 residues. The CDR3 DNA is TGTGCCAGCAGCTTGGAATTCAGGGGCGGCGAGCAGTACTTC. It encodes CASSLEFRGGEQYF.

The chain couples TRBV7-2 to TRBJ1-2; D perhaps matches TRBD1 (5 bases). Germline lookup yields CDR1 SGHTA and CDR2 FQGNSA. V was shortened by 1 base and J by 6 bases, with 12 bases between the two germline ends. The CDR3 covers 14 residues. The CDR3 coding sequence is TGTGCCAGCAGCTTAGGTCCGGAGGGGAATGGCTACACCTTC. It codes for CASSLGPEGNGYTF.

This sequence joins TRBV11-2 and TRBJ1-4, with 7 bases aligning to TRBD1. V dropped 5 bases and J dropped 8; count of bases not matched to a gene: 8. The CDR3 has 14 amino acids. CDR1 is SGHAT, CDR2 FQNNGV, per germline. DNA for the CDR3: TGTGCCAGCAGCCAAGGACAGGTGTCAGAAAAACTGTTTTTT. Translation: CASSQGQVSEKLFF.

The chain is built from TRBV5-1 and TRBJ2-1, with 7 bases lining up with TRBD1. From germline, CDR1 is SGHRS and CDR2 YFSETQ. This CDR3 contains 15 residues. With V trimmed by 5 bases and J by 7 bases, 12 bases remained unmatched. Written as DNA, the CDR3 is TGCGCCAGCAGGTCTGCCGGGACAGAACGTAATGAGCAGTTCTTC. This codes for CASRSAGTERNEQFF.

The chain links TRBV7-2 to TRBJ1-1; tentative D call: TRBD1 (6 bases). From germline, CDR1 is SGHTA and CDR2 FQGNSA. The V and J ends lost 3 bases and 0 bases respectively, with 8 bases between them. This CDR3 contains 14 residues. This CDR3 is CASSFAGVNTEAFF. CDR3 DNA: TGTGCCAGCAGCTTTGCAGGGGTGAACACTGAAGCTTTCTTT.

The rearrangement joins TRBV18 to TRBJ2-3, with 8 nucleotides matching TRBD1. Germline V gene data show CDR1 as KGHSH and CDR2 as LQKENI. CDR3 length equals 16 residues. V was clipped by 3 bases and J by 2 bases; unmatched bases: 7. CDR3 amino acids: CASSPATGALTDTQYF. For the CDR3, the DNA is TGTGCCAGCTCACCGGCGACAGGGGCCCTCACAGATACGCAGTATTTT. The variable domain in full, completed from reference TRBV18 and TRBJ2-3, reads NAGVMQNPRHLVRRRGQEARLRCSPMKGHSHVYWYRQLPEEGLKFMVYLQKENIIDESGMPKERFSAEFPKEGPSILRIQQVVRGDSAAYFCASSPATGALTDTQYFGPGTRLTVL.

This chain uses TRBV29-1 with TRBJ1-3, with D uncertain. Trimming shortened V by 4 bases and J by 8 bases, and 9 bases separated the two germline ends. This CDR3 has 11 amino acids. Germline-derived CDR1 and CDR2 are SQVTM and ANQGSEA. The CDR3 DNA follows: TGCAGCGTTGCCACTACGCACACCATATATTTT. Protein product: CSVATTHTIYF.

The V and J genes are TRBV6-1 and TRBJ1-1; D remains unclear. Trimming took off 0 bases at V and 1 base at J, with 9 bases between the two ends. Germline CDR1 is MNHNS and CDR2 is SASEGT. The CDR3 length is 15 residues. The CDR3 spells CASSEASGKNTEAFF. In DNA form, the CDR3 reads TGTGCCAGCAGTGAAGCATCGGGGAAGAACACTGAAGCTTTCTTT.

The V gene is TRBV27, the J gene TRBJ2-7; 7 bases map to TRBD1. Per the germline V gene, CDR1 is MNHEY and CDR2 is SMNVEV (reference sequence). The CDR3 runs to 14 residues. V shed 2 bases and J 2 bases; nucleotides not matched to a gene: 3. This CDR3 reads CASSLGGQPYEQYF. DNA for the CDR3: TGTGCCAGCAGTTTAGGGGGACAGCCCTACGAGCAGTACTTC.

The J gene is TRBJ2-7, the V gene TRBV2; 11 bases are shared with TRBD2. This CDR3 region has 16 residues. Looked up from germline, CDR1 is SNHLY and CDR2 is FYNNEI. The V gene end was trimmed by 4 bases and the J gene end by 6 bases; junction bases not matched to a gene: 11. CDR3 bases: TGTGCCAGCAGTGGCCTCGGGCTAGCGGGAGGTGGCGAGCAGTACTTC. Its translation is CASSGLGLAGGGEQYF.

This chain joins TRBV19 and TRBJ1-5, with 8 nucleotides matching TRBD1. This CDR3 has 13 residues. J lost 6 bases, V lost 7 bases, and 5 bases had no gene match. Germline CDR1 LNHDA, CDR2 SQIVND (reference sequence). The CDR3 coding sequence is TGTGCCAGTACAGGGGGCGCCTTTCAGCCCCAGCATTTT. This codes for CASTGGAFQPQHF.